This TCR beta chain derives from a study of blood T cell repertoires in COVID-19. On the study more broadly: Collection of acute and convalescent COVID-19 samples took place in the United States, Italy and Spain.

Generated by immunoSEQ multiplex PCR, the TCRdb table keeps only in-frame clones and is missing some. The table has approximately 150,000 clones, around nine tenths seen once; the top ten hold under 3%. Seattle patients were enrolled during active infection and followed longitudinally. Germline V CDR1 and CDR2: SEHNR, FQNEAQ (reference sequence). The CDR3 covers 15 residues. Trimming left V 2 bases short and J 4 bases short, with 12 bases between. The clonotype originates from a woman older than 75 with COVID-19, enrolled during active disease. The specimen was peripheral blood. The rearrangement uses TRBV7-9 and TRBJ2-1; maybe TRBD2 (6 bases). CDR3 DNA sequence: TGTGCCAGCAGCTTAAATTTAGGACTATACAATGAGCAGTTCTTC. Protein product: CASSLNLGLYNEQFF.